The present TCR beta chain was sequenced within a study of blood T cell repertoires in COVID-19. The CDR3 runs to 13 residues. Trimming removed 2 bases from V and 0 bases from J, with 3 bases in between. Germline loops: CDR1 MGHRA, CDR2 YSYEKL. Method: immunoSEQ multiplex PCR; TCRdb's copy keeps in-frame clones and lacks some. Altogether approximately 260,000 clones are present, around 85% being singletons, with the ten largest covering around 3.3%. The chain recombines TRBV4-1 with TRBJ2-3, with D unresolved. The specimen sequenced was PBMCs or T cells enriched from blood (not recorded which). The origin of this receptor is a middle-aged woman with acute COVID-19. The CDR3 here is CASSQPSTDTQYF. In DNA form, the CDR3 reads TGCGCCAGCAGCCAACCTAGCACAGATACGCAGTATTTT.